The 26 T cell receptor beta chains listed next were all sequenced from one sample in a study of blood T cells in healthy people across ages. Using a J-beta primer mix together with a sample-barcoded 5' primer, a second PCR was run for about 7 to 12 cycles. In TCRdb, the 5' RACE reads were re-called with MiXCR into one record per CDR3 protein. The sample consists of about 670,000 distinct CDR3 sequences, under 65% of them appearing once. The sequenced sample consisted of blood. The source is a woman older than 75 in good health.

The V call is TRBV7-9, the J call TRBJ1-1; 7 bases align to TRBD1. Germline CDR1 SEHNR, CDR2 FQNEAQ (reference sequence). The CDR3 length is 14 residues. V gave up 3 bases and J gave up 3 bases; unmatched junction bases: 4. CDR3 in amino acids: CASSLWDSYTEAFF. CDR3 DNA: TGTGCCAGCAGCTTGTGGGACAGCTACACTGAAGCTTTCTTT.

The chain recombines TRBV12-5 with TRBJ2-1, with D unclear. Trimming stripped 4 bases from V and 5 bases from J, with 6 bases between. Germline assignment: CDR1 LGHNT and CDR2 FRNRAP. The CDR3 runs to 12 residues. The CDR3 DNA follows: TGTGCTAGTGGTTCCCTCAACAATGAGCAGTTCTTC. Translating gives CASGSLNNEQFF.

This clonotype was seen once. A much larger clone differs from this one at a single base, so this may be a read error. The rearrangement joins TRBV29-1 to TRBJ2-5; D gene ambiguous. The CDR3 consists of 11 residues. V was pared by 5 bases and J by 5 bases, with 9 bases between. Germline V CDR1 and CDR2: SQVTM, ANQGSEA. The CDR3 DNA reads as TGCAGCGTTTCCGTGCCGGAGACCCAGTACTTC. It yields the protein CSVSVPETQYF. The whole variable domain, remainder taken from reference TRBV29-1 and TRBJ2-5, is SAVISQKPSRDICQRGTSLTIQCQVDSQVTMMFWYRQQPGQSLTLIATANQGSEATYESGFVIDKFPISRPNLTFSTLTVSNMSPEDSSIYLCSVSVPETQYFGPGTRLLVL.

This clonotype was recorded at least ten times. This sequence joins TRBV12-3 or TRBV12-4 and TRBJ1-6, with a possible D match to TRBD1 (5 bases). V shed 6 bases and J shed 9 bases, with 18 bases lying between them. This CDR3 is built from 15 residues. The CDR3 loop reads CASRSLGGIASPLHF. CDR3 nucleotide sequence: TGTGCCAGCAGGAGTTTGGGGGGAATTGCTTCACCCCTCCACTTT.

This clonotype came up many times. The J gene is TRBJ2-7, the V gene TRBV5-1; D remains unclear. This CDR3 has 13 residues. Between the trimmed V and J ends, which lost 4 bases and 7 bases, there was a span of 15 bases. Germline-derived CDR1 and CDR2 are SGHRS and YFSETQ. The CDR3 DNA reads as TGCGCCAGCAGCCCTACGCCGTTCTTGGAGCAGTACTTC. Its translation is CASSPTPFLEQYF.

The sample holds one count of this clonotype. The CDR3 here is CAPLGGVARVGLAKNIQYF. The CDR3 region has the DNA TGTGCTCCCCTCGGGGGGGTGGCTAGAGTTGGACTGGCCAAAAACATTCAGTACTTC. V and J are TRBV9 and TRBJ2-7, with 8 positions matching TRBD2. Near its end, the DNA agrees better with TRBJ2-4, so the J call may be wrong. Germline CDR1 reads SGDLS; CDR2 reads YYNGEE. The CDR3 covers 19 residues.

This clonotype was seen ten or more times. The rearrangement links TRBV10-3 to TRBJ1-2, with no clear D. V shed 7 bases and J shed 0 bases, with 15 bases lying between them. There are 15 residues in the CDR3. Germline V CDR1 and CDR2: ENHRY, SYGVKD. CDR3 loop: CAIKLQRPANYGYTF. The CDR3 DNA follows: TGTGCCATCAAACTACAGCGCCCAGCTAACTATGGCTACACCTTC.

The chain employs TRBV20-1 and TRBJ2-7; 10 bases are shared with TRBD1. V lost 5 bases, J lost 1 base, and 5 bases stayed unmatched. The CDR3 totals 14 residues. CDR1 is DFQATT and CDR2 is SNEGSKA in the germline V gene (reference sequence). The DNA for the CDR3 is TGCAGTGCTCCCCCGGGACAGGGGTCCTACGAGCAGTACTTC. As protein: CSAPPGQGSYEQYF.

This sequence joins TRBV29-1 and TRBJ2-3; D gene ambiguous. V was cut by 7 bases and J by 6 bases, with 14 bases left in between. This CDR3 region has 12 residues. Germline V gives CDR1 SQVTM, CDR2 ANQGSEA. CDR3 amino acids: CSADGLSDTQYF. The CDR3 bases are TGCAGCGCCGACGGCCTCAGCGATACGCAGTATTTT.

In this sample, this clonotype turned up many times. J is TRBJ2-7 and V is TRBV11-1; a weak D match, TRBD1 (6 bases). CDR1 SGHAT and CDR2 FQDESV come from the germline V gene (reference sequence). V was clipped by 6 bases and J by 2 bases, with 17 bases between them. This CDR3 region has 15 residues. The DNA for the CDR3 is TGTGCCAGCAGTTCGGCAGGGGCCCAAGCCTACGAGCAGTACTTC. Encoded protein: CASSSAGAQAYEQYF.

The rearrangement uses TRBV20-1 and TRBJ2-7; TRBD1 aligns across 8 bases. This CDR3 spans 15 amino acids. V dropped 3 bases and J dropped 2; count of bases not matched to a gene: 9. Germline V gives CDR1 DFQATT, CDR2 SNEGSKA (reference sequence). CDR3 coding DNA: TGCAGTGCTAGGAAGGTAGAGACAGGGGCCTACGAGCAGTACTTC. This translates into CSARKVETGAYEQYF.

The chain carries TRBV3-1 and TRBJ2-7; maybe TRBD2 (6 bases). The V gene's germline CDR1 is LGHDT and CDR2 YNNKEL (reference sequence). This CDR3 spans 15 amino acids. V was cut by 0 bases and J by 6 bases, with 15 bases left in between. The CDR3 reads CASSQETTRRGEQYF. The CDR3 region has the DNA TGTGCCAGCAGCCAAGAGACCACCAGGCGGGGCGAGCAGTACTTC.

This clonotype was counted many times. CDR3 in DNA: TGTGCCAGCAGCCAGGGATTGAATGCTCAGTACTTC. The encoded protein is CASSQGLNAQYF. The rearrangement joins TRBV14 to TRBJ2-5; D remains ambiguous. The CDR3 has 12 residues. Looked up from germline, CDR1 is SGHDN and CDR2 is FVKESK. Trimming stripped 3 bases from V and 11 bases from J, with 13 bases between. The entire variable domain, with the rest obtained from reference TRBV14 and TRBJ2-5, is as follows: EAGVTQFPSHSVIEKGQTVTLRCDPISGHDNLYWYRRVMGKEIKFLLHFVKESKQDESGMPNNRFLAERTGGTYSTLKVQPAELEDSGVYFCASSQGLNAQYFGPGTRLLVL.

The chain employs TRBV15 and TRBJ2-1; TRBD1 might be the D (6 bases). The CDR3 runs 19 residues. The V end was cut by 0 bases, the J end by 10 bases, with 28 bases between. Germline values: CDR1 LNHNV, CDR2 YYDKDF (reference sequence). DNA for the CDR3: TGTGCCACCAGCAGAGATTTTATAGGGGGACGAGCGCCATCCAACGAGCAGTTCTTC. This sequence encodes CATSRDFIGGRAPSNEQFF.

The rearrangement uses TRBV5-1 and TRBJ2-1; tentative D call: TRBD2 (6 bases). Judging by the DNA end, TRBJ2-7 fits better; the J call may be wrong. From germline, CDR1 is SGHRS and CDR2 YFSETQ. The CDR3 runs to 16 residues. As DNA, the CDR3 is TGCGCCAGCAGCTCGAGCGGGTTACCTTCCTACAAGGAGCAGTACTTC. Protein product: CASSSSGLPSYKEQYF.

This clonotype came up many times. The V call is TRBV7-9, the J call TRBJ2-7; TRBD1 aligns across 8 bases. The CDR3 runs 14 residues. V lost 5 bases to trimming and J lost 3 bases; unmatched junction nucleotides: 6. CDR1 is SEHNR and CDR2 is FQNEAQ in the germline V gene (reference sequence). The CDR3 region has the DNA TGTGCCAGCAGCATTTCGACAGGGGTCTACGAGCAGTACTTC. Amino acids: CASSISTGVYEQYF.

The chain carries TRBV20-1 and TRBJ2-4; 11 positions agree with TRBD2. The J call may be mistaken, given a closer DNA end match to TRBJ2-5. The CDR3 is made up of 14 amino acids. Germline V gives CDR1 DFQATT, CDR2 SNEGSKA (reference sequence). CDR3 amino acids: CSGWASGGQETQYF. The CDR3 DNA reads as TGCAGTGGTTGGGCTAGCGGGGGGCAAGAGACCCAGTACTTC.

This clonotype came up once. A much larger clonotype is one base distant, so this may be a read error. The V call is TRBV5-1, the J call TRBJ2-1; TRBD1 matches at 7 bases. CDR1 is SGHRS, CDR2 YFSETQ, per germline. The V segment lost 7 bases and the J segment 5 bases; nucleotides outside the gene matches: 9. CDR3 size: 14 residues. DNA for the CDR3: TGCGCCAGCGGGCAAACAGGGGCCGACAATGAGCAGTTCTTC. Its translation: CASGQTGADNEQFF.

This chain links TRBV20-1 with TRBJ2-6; no clear D gene. The CDR3 sequence is 17 residues long. Trimming cost V 3 bases and J 0 bases, with 15 bases left between them. CDR1 and CDR2 from the germline V gene are DFQATT and SNEGSKA (reference sequence). CDR3 protein: CSARGQALYSGANVLTF. CDR3 DNA sequence: TGCAGTGCTAGGGGTCAGGCCTTGTACTCTGGGGCCAACGTCCTGACTTTC.

The chain has TRBV10-3 and TRBJ1-5; D might be TRBD1 (5 bases). Trimming took 0 bases from V and 1 from J, leaving 19 bases between them. The germline V gene encodes CDR1 ENHRY and CDR2 SYGVKD. The CDR3 loop spans 19 amino acids. The CDR3: CAISESEILQGRSNQPQHF. For the CDR3, the DNA is TGTGCCATCAGTGAGTCGGAAATACTGCAGGGCCGAAGCAATCAGCCCCAGCATTTT.

This clonotype was seen a handful of times. The rearrangement links TRBV5-1 to TRBJ2-3, with 11 positions matching TRBD2. Unmatched junction bases numbered 12, after V lost 4 bases and J lost 2 bases. The CDR3 is made up of 18 amino acids. The germline V gene has CDR1 SGHRS and CDR2 YFSETQ. In DNA, the CDR3 is TGCGCCAGCAGCGTATCCCCGGGACTAGCGGAATCCACAGATACGCAGTATTTT. It yields the protein CASSVSPGLAESTDTQYF.

J is TRBJ2-2 and V is TRBV7-3; no definite D call. The CDR3 consists of 14 residues. Germline V gene sequence: CDR1 SGHTA, CDR2 FQGTGA. Trimming left V 1 base short and J 7 bases short, with 10 bases between. The CDR3 nucleotides read TGTGCCAGCAGCTTAATGGGCGGCCGCGGGGAGCTGTTTTTT. Translating gives CASSLMGGRGELFF. The variable domain in full, with the rest retrieved from reference TRBV7-3 and TRBJ2-2, is GAGVSQTPSNKVTEKGKYVELRCDPISGHTALYWYRQSLGQGPEFLIYFQGTGAADDSGLPNDRFFAVRPEGSVSTLKIQRTERGDSAVYLCASSLMGGRGELFFGEGSRLTVL.

This CDR3 reads CATQGPRFEKLFF. Written as DNA, the CDR3 is TGTGCCACTCAGGGTCCGCGGTTTGAAAAACTGTTTTTT. The chain carries TRBV19 and TRBJ1-4, with D possibly TRBD1 on 5 matching bases. Germline V CDR1 and CDR2: LNHDA, SQIVND (reference sequence). V was cut by 10 bases and J by 7 bases, with 16 bases left in between. This CDR3 region has 13 residues.

This clonotype was counted at least ten times. V is TRBV27 and J is TRBJ2-1; D not certain. The CDR3 has 14 residues. V lost 8 bases and J lost 6, with 17 bases in between. Germline lookup yields CDR1 MNHEY and CDR2 SMNVEV (reference sequence). This CDR3 is CASGWAGTSNEQFF. The CDR3 DNA follows: TGTGCCAGCGGATGGGCAGGAACGAGCAATGAGCAGTTCTTC.

This clonotype occurred a few times. The gene calls are TRBV7-9 and TRBJ1-1; the D is unclear. Germline V gene sequence: CDR1 SEHNR, CDR2 FQNEAQ (reference sequence). Trimming left V 6 bases short and J 4 bases short, with 9 bases between. The CDR3 length is 12 residues. CDR3 sequence: CASSRPGTEAFF. CDR3 in DNA: TGTGCCAGCAGTCGGCCCGGCACTGAAGCTTTCTTT.

Comment on this clonotype: A single base separates this from a much larger clone, so it may be a read error. This chain connects TRBV6-2 or TRBV6-3 to TRBJ2-5; D possibly corresponds to TRBD2 (6 bases). Trimming took off 7 bases at V and 11 bases at J, with 23 bases between the two ends. The germline gives CDR1 MNHEY, CDR2 SVGEGT. The CDR3 is 14 amino acids. In DNA form, the CDR3 reads TGTGCCAGCACTTTCAGCGGGCGCTACAATGAGCAGTACTTC. Translated: CASTFSGRYNEQYF.